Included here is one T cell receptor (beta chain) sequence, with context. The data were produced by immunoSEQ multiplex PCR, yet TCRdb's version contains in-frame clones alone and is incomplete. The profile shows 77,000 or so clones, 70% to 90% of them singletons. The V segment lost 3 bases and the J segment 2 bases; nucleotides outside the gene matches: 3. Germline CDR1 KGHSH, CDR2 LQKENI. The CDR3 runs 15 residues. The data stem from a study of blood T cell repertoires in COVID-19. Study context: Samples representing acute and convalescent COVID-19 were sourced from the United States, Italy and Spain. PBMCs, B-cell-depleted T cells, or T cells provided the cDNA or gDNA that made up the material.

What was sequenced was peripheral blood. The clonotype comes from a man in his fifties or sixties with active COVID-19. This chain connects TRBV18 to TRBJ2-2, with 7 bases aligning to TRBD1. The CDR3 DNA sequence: TGTGCCAGCTCACCCAGACAGGGTAACACCGGGGAGCTGTTTTTT. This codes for CASSPRQGNTGELFF.